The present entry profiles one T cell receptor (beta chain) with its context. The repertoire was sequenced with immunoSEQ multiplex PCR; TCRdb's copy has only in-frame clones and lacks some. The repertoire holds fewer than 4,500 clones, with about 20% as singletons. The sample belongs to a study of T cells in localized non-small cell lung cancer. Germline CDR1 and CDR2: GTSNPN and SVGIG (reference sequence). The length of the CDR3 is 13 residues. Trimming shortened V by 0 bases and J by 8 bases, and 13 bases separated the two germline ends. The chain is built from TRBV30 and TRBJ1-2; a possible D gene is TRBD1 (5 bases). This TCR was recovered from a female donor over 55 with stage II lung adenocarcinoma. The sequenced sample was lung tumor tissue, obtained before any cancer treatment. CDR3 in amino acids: CAWSVVGGGGYTF. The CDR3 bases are TGTGCCTGGAGTGTTGTGGGGGGAGGCGGCTACACCTTC. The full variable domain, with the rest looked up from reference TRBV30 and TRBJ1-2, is SQTIHQWPATLVQPVGSPLSLECTVEGTSNPNLYWYRQAAGRGLQLLFYSVGIGQISSEVPQNLSASRPQDRQFILSSKKLLLSDSGFYLCAWSVVGGGGYTFGSGTRLTVV.